This note documents a single TCR beta chain sequence. Its cognate antigen is unknown. Germline-derived CDR1 and CDR2 are SQVTM and ANQGSEA. CDR3 length: 14 amino acids. After removal of 5 bases from V and 6 bases from J, the junction contained 13 bases not matched to a gene. Together with a sample-barcoded 5' primer, a J-beta primer mix was included in a second PCR lasting about 7 to 11 cycles. Each cDNA molecule carried a tag from a template-switch adaptor that contained 12 random nucleotides. Each sample yielded at least 3 million CDR3-containing paired-end reads. TCRdb reprocessed the 5' RACE reads with MiXCR, giving one entry per CDR3 protein. The sample yields 700,000 to 900,000 distinct CDR3 sequences, roughly 53% seen once. This entry is derived from a study of blood T cells in healthy people across ages. Looking at the study overall: Template switching picked up about one barcoded beta molecule for each two T cells. Study findings and constraints: With unsorted PBMCs, a conclusive comparison of naive versus antigen-experienced cells was not possible.

The V and J genes are TRBV29-1 and TRBJ2-7; 7 bases are shared with TRBD2. The sample consisted of blood. The sequence came from a man older than 75 in good health. CDR3 sequence: CSVPGGSATGEQYF. DNA for the CDR3: TGCAGCGTTCCGGGGGGTAGTGCTACGGGCGAGCAGTACTTC.